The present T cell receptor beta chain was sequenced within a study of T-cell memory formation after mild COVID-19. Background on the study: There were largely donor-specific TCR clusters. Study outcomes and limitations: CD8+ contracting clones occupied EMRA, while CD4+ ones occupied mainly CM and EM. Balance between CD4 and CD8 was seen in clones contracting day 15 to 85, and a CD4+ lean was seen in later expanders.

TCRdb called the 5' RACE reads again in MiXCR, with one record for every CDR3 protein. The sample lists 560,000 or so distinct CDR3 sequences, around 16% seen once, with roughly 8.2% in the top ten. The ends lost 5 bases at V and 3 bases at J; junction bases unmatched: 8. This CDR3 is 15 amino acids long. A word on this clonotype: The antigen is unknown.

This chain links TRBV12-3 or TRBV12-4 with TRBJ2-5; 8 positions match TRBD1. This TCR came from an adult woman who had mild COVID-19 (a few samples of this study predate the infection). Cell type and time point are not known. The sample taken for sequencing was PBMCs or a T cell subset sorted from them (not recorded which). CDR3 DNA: TGTGCCAGCAGTCCCGGACAGGGCCGGGAAGAGACCCAGTACTTC. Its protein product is CASSPGQGREETQYF.